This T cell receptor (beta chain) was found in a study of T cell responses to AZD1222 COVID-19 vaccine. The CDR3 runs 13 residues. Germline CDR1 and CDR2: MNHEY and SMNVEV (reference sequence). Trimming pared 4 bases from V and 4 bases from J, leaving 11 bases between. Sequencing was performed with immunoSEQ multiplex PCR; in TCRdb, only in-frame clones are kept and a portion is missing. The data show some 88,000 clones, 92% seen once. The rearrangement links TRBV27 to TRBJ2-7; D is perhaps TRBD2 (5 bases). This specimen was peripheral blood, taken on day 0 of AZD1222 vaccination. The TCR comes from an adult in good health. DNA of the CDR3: TGTGCCAGCAGTTCCCGGGATAGGTACGAGCAGTACTTC. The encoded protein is CASSSRDRYEQYF.